These T cell receptor beta chains were read from a single sample in a study of CD8 T cells in Susac syndrome. TCRdb passed the immunoSEQ multiplex PCR reads through MiXCR, listing each CDR3 protein once. The sample holds about 190,000 distinct CDR3 sequences, 90% to 96% seen once. Sample: CD4+ T cells from PBMCs. The source is a human donor with Susac syndrome. Each CDR3 is given with its conserved first and last residue. Each record gives: clone size, J gene, V gene, D gene, CDR3 DNA, CDR3 protein. A D gene is named only where the DNA matches it firmly. Size is stated for part of the rows, as once, few or many counts, or as a class when the clone is expanded.

- | TRBJ2-1 | TRBV27 | - | TGTGCCAGCAGTTTACCCGAAACTTCCTACAATGAGCAGTTCTTC | CASSLPETSYNEQFF
- | TRBJ2-5 | TRBV21-1 | - | TGTGCCAGCAGCGTTCCGACAGGGGGCCCAAAAGAGACCCAGTACTTC | CASSVPTGGPKETQYF
- | TRBJ2-2 | TRBV30 | TRBD2 | TGTGCCACCCGGGGCGGGGGTGCCACCGGGGAGCTGTTTTTT | CATRGGGATGELFF
- | TRBJ2-5 | TRBV7-7 | TRBD2 | TGTGCTAGCAGCTCCCGGACTAGCGGGGCGGGAGAGACCCAGTACTTC | CASSSRTSGAGETQYF
- | TRBJ1-5 | TRBV20-1 | - | TGCAGTGCTATCACGATGAGGGCATTGAATCAGCCCCAGCATTTT | CSAITMRALNQPQHF
- | TRBJ2-6 | TRBV30 | TRBD1 | TGTGCCTGGTCGACAGGGAGAGGTTTTGGGGCCAACGTCCTGACTTTC | CAWSTGRGFGANVLTF
- | TRBJ2-1 | TRBV9 | - | TGTGCCAGCAGCGCGGTACAGTTCTACAATGAGCAGTTCTTC | CASSAVQFYNEQFF
few | TRBJ1-5 | TRBV12-3/TRBV12-4 | TRBD1 | TGTGCCAGCAGTCAGGGGGGATTTCAGCCCCAGCATTTT | CASSQGGFQPQHF
once | TRBJ1-5 | TRBV20-1 | - | TGCAGTACTAGCCAATCGGGACGGACCAATCAGCCCCAGCATTTT | CSTSQSGRTNQPQHF
- | TRBJ2-2 | TRBV12-3/TRBV12-4 | - | TGTGCCAGCAGTCACCCGGACAGACTTAACACCGGGGAGCTGTTTTTT | CASSHPDRLNTGELFF
- | TRBJ2-1 | TRBV2 | - | TGTGCCAGCAGTGAGTACAGGGTTGAGCAGTTCTTC | CASSEYRVEQFF
- | TRBJ1-6 | TRBV18 | - | TGTGCCAGCTCACCACCGCGGGACCTGGGGTCACCCCTCCACTTT | CASSPPRDLGSPLHF
- | TRBJ1-1 | TRBV20-1 | - | TGCAGTGCTAAAGCGAGTCCCTCGATGAACACTGAAGCTTTCTTT | CSAKASPSMNTEAFF
- | TRBJ2-7 | TRBV6-6 | TRBD1 | TGTGCCAGCTGGCTGGACAGGGGGTACGAGCAGTACTTC | CASWLDRGYEQYF
- | TRBJ1-1 | TRBV7-8 | - | TGTGCCAGCAGCCCCTCGCAAGGCACTGAAGCTTTCTTT | CASSPSQGTEAFF